Following are 9 T cell receptor beta chains from one sample sequenced in a study of cytomegalovirus exposure and HLA in healthy donors. PCR employed 60 Vbeta and 13 Jbeta primers. Data came from immunoSEQ multiplex PCR; TCRdb stores just in-frame clones and leaves some out. The sample holds over 95,000 clones, under 70% seen once. The sequenced sample consisted of PBMCs. Source of these receptors: a man between 18 and 35 years old in good health and CMV-seropositive.

This sequence joins TRBV30 and TRBJ1-2, with D uncertain. Trimming cost V 3 bases and J 11 bases, with 16 bases left between them. This CDR3 has 12 residues. Germline V gene data show CDR1 as GTSNPN and CDR2 as SVGIG (reference sequence). DNA for the CDR3: TGTGCCTGGAGCCTGGATGGACGGGGATACACCTTC. Encoded protein: CAWSLDGRGYTF.

Here the CDR3 reads CASSYGPAGSETQYF. The CDR3, as DNA: TGTGCCAGCAGTTATGGACCGGCGGGGAGCGAGACCCAGTACTTC. The chain employs TRBV6-6 and TRBJ2-5, with D possibly matching TRBD2 (6 bases). The germline gives CDR1 MNHNY, CDR2 SVGAGI (reference sequence). Between the trimmed V and J ends, which lost 3 bases and 5 bases, there was a span of 16 bases. The CDR3 sequence is 15 residues long.

This clone was observed a handful of times. The chain carries TRBV30 and TRBJ2-7; possibly TRBD2 for D (6 bases). Germline lookup yields CDR1 GTSNPN and CDR2 SVGIG (reference sequence). Trimming pared 2 bases from V and 2 bases from J, leaving 13 bases between. The CDR3 is 14 residues long. CDR3 loop: CAWSLGGRPYEQYF. DNA for the CDR3: TGTGCCTGGAGTCTTGGAGGGAGACCCTACGAGCAGTACTTC.

This chain joins TRBV7-6 and TRBJ2-7; no clear D gene. CDR3 length: 11 residues. V shed 4 bases and J shed 2 bases, with 3 bases lying between them. CDR1 and CDR2 from the germline V gene are SGHVS and FNYEAQ. The CDR3 region is CASSSTYEQYF. Written as DNA, the CDR3 is TGTGCCAGCAGCTCCACCTACGAGCAGTACTTC.

The genes are TRBV13 and TRBJ1-2; 8 nucleotides align to TRBD1. CDR3 length: 15 amino acids. The V and J ends lost 5 bases and 8 bases, in that order; junction bases with no gene match: 13. Germline values: CDR1 PRHDT, CDR2 FYEKMQ (reference sequence). The CDR3 here is CASSPGTGLYRGYTF. Written as DNA, the CDR3 is TGTGCCAGCAGCCCCGGGACAGGCCTCTATAGGGGCTACACCTTC.

In regard to this clone: One end of the junction does not line up with germline, which may come from a read error. The genes are TRBV25-1 and TRBJ2-4, with D uncertain. The CDR3 extends over 12 amino acids. Germline CDR1 and CDR2: MGHDK and SYGVNS. In nucleotides, the CDR3 is TGTGCCAGCAGTGATGGTTTTCACGGGTTGCACTTC. Residues: CASSDGFHGLHF.

This clone was seen a handful of times. The rearrangement links TRBV6-1 to TRBJ2-3; 8 bases fit TRBD1. The V segment lost 3 bases and the J segment 1 base; nucleotides outside the gene matches: 6. Germline V gene sequence: CDR1 MNHNS, CDR2 SASEGT. The CDR3 loop spans 16 amino acids. CDR3 in amino acids: CASSDDRGRGTDTQYF. The CDR3 coding sequence is TGTGCCAGCAGTGACGACAGGGGAAGGGGCACAGATACGCAGTATTTT.

This clone was seen a single time. The J gene is TRBJ1-1, the V gene TRBV19, with 9 bases fitting TRBD1. The CDR3 covers 13 residues. Germline V gene sequence: CDR1 LNHDA, CDR2 SQIVND (reference sequence). Trimming cost V 10 bases and J 6 bases; bases outside gene matches: 9. CDR3 bases: TGTGCCACCACCCAACAGGGGGCGGCTGAAGCTTTCTTT. The encoded protein is CATTQQGAAEAFF.

The chain combines TRBV28 with TRBJ1-2; perhaps TRBD1 as D (5 bases). The germline V and J ends were trimmed by 11 bases and 5 bases, with 6 bases remaining between them. The V gene's germline CDR1 is MDHEN and CDR2 SYDVKM. The CDR3 loop spans 9 amino acids. The CDR3 sequence: CAAGYGYTF. In DNA form, the CDR3 reads TGTGCCGCAGGGTATGGCTACACCTTC.